This T cell receptor (beta chain) was obtained from a study of T cell clonotyping in hematopoietic cell transplantation. Study observations and caveats: After transplant, recipient diversity fell while pathologically expanded clonotypes grew through day 180. At the given depth, recipient repertoires were over 95% de novo clonotypes. Broader posttransplant TCR repertoire diversity was predicted by graft donor and pretransplant recipient Inverse Simpson Index values.

Assay used: immunoSEQ multiplex PCR; TCRdb lists only in-frame clones, some missing. The sample records around 7,000 clones, approximately 98% being singletons. Samples: about 28 days before transplant, then days 30, 100 and 180 after. CDR1 LGHNA and CDR2 YNFKEQ come from the germline V gene. After removal of 3 bases from V and 7 bases from J, the junction contained 14 bases not matched to a gene. There are 16 residues in the CDR3. This clone occurred a few times. The target antigen is unknown. The chain employs TRBV4-2 and TRBJ2-7; TRBD2 matches at 8 bases. The starting material was PBMCs, obtained 30 days after allogeneic stem cell transplant. This TCR was sampled from a male patient aged 55 to 69 who had an allogeneic stem cell transplant from a related donor, so the T cells may come from the graft donor. Some clones in this sample may be carry-over from other donors' samples. The CDR3 loop is CASSQSSSSGADEQYF. The CDR3 bases are TGTGCCAGCAGCCAGAGCTCGAGTAGCGGGGCTGATGAGCAGTACTTC.